Here is one TCR beta chain with its context. Its specificity is unknown. The CDR3 extends over 14 amino acids. Trimming removed 2 bases from V and 2 bases from J, with 10 bases in between. Germline values: CDR1 SEHNR, CDR2 FQNEAQ (reference sequence). The sample is drawn from a study of cytomegalovirus exposure and HLA in healthy donors. Study outcomes and limitations: Productive rates of about 90% or about 30% were seen for most TCR beta V segments in an earlier analysis. In a later analysis, the majority of CMV-associated beta chains seemingly showed HLA restriction. Despite most TCR sequences being rare, some public TCRs occurred in many donors. According to the study, about 180 TCR beta chains were cytomegalovirus-associated.

Primers: 60 Vbeta forward and 13 Jbeta reverse. Measured with immunoSEQ multiplex PCR; TCRdb has only the in-frame clones, and not every one. The sample has some 110,000 clones, around 80% seen once. Sequencing was done on a sample of PBMCs. This rearrangement joins TRBV7-9 to TRBJ2-7; no clear D. The receptor comes from a woman under 30 in good health and CMV-seropositive. The CDR3 DNA reads as TGTGCCAGCAGCTTAAATGAACCGGCCTACGAGCAGTACTTC. Its translation: CASSLNEPAYEQYF.